This record concerns one TCR beta chain sequence. Its antigen is not identified. The junction and the germline gene differ at one end; a read error may be behind it. The CDR3 totals 12 residues. This entry belongs to a study of response to subunit inactivated influenza vaccine. Overall study findings and caveats: Authors suggested few new T cells are recruited by each seasonal influenza vaccination.

MiXCR, applied by TCRdb to the RT-PCR reads, yields one record per CDR3 protein. Here the sample spans around 580,000 distinct CDR3 sequences, about 14% being singletons. The rearrangement joins TRBV12-3 or TRBV12-4 to TRBJ2-1, with TRBD2 matching over 9 bases. This clonotype originated in a man aged 50 to 60 who received an inactivated influenza vaccine. Sample: PBMCs from blood, taken roughly 12 days after vaccination. This CDR3 is CASSPGAGGPVF. The CDR3 nucleotides are TGTGCCAGCAGTCCGGGGGCGGGAGGGCCAGTCTTC.